These 20 T cell receptor beta chains originate from one sample sequenced in a study of T cell repertoires in cytomegalovirus infection. TCRdb recomputed calls from the reads with MiXCR, one row per CDR3 protein. The table lists around 290,000 distinct CDR3 sequences, roughly 26% of them singletons, with around 13% in the top ten. The sample was PBMCs. The origin of the receptors is a human donor in good health (CMV status not recorded). Some clones in this sample may be carry-over from other donors' samples.

The V gene is TRBV19, the J gene TRBJ2-1; D ambiguous. CDR3 length: 13 residues. Looked up from germline, CDR1 is LNHDA and CDR2 is SQIVND (reference sequence). The V end lost 5 bases, the J end lost 10 bases, and 15 bases lay between the germline ends. The CDR3 DNA reads as TGTGCCAGTAGTTTCGGATACCTCAGGGAGCAGTTCTTC. Its protein product is CASSFGYLREQFF.

This clonotype turned up a few times. This chain links TRBV7-9 with TRBJ1-5; no reliable D call. Germline CDR1 and CDR2: SEHNR and FQNEAQ (reference sequence). This CDR3 is 16 amino acids long. The V end was cut by 5 bases, the J end by 3 bases, with 17 bases between. The CDR3 loop reads CASSHEPGMINQPQHF. CDR3 coding DNA: TGTGCCAGCAGCCACGAACCGGGGATGATCAATCAGCCCCAGCATTTT.

This clonotype has at least ten counts. The chain uses TRBV7-2 and TRBJ2-7; TRBD2 agrees at 8 bases. This CDR3 spans 15 amino acids. CDR1 and CDR2 (germline): SGHTA, FQGNSA. After removal of 4 bases from V and 4 bases from J, the junction contained 9 bases not matched to a gene. This chain's CDR3 is CASSSGGSGNYEQYF. In DNA form, the CDR3 reads TGTGCCAGCAGCTCGGGGGGGTCGGGTAATTACGAGCAGTACTTC.

J is TRBJ1-1 and V is TRBV5-1; the D gene is possibly TRBD1 (6 bases). This CDR3 contains 13 residues. Trimming took off 6 bases at V and 1 base at J, with 10 bases between the two ends. Germline lookup yields CDR1 SGHRS and CDR2 YFSETQ. The CDR3: CASNLGQNTEAFF. The CDR3, as DNA: TGCGCCAGCAACCTGGGACAGAACACTGAAGCTTTCTTT.

This clonotype was detected only a few times. The gene calls are TRBV28 and TRBJ2-3; D is unresolved. V lost 5 bases and J 2 bases, leaving 8 bases between the germline ends. CDR3 length: 13 amino acids. The V gene's germline CDR1 is MDHEN and CDR2 SYDVKM. CDR3 sequence (DNA): TGTGCCAGCAGTCCGGACGTCACAGATACGCAGTATTTT. Amino acid sequence: CASSPDVTDTQYF.

This chain links TRBV28 with TRBJ1-4; D might be TRBD1 (5 bases). The CDR3 consists of 15 residues. Looked up from germline, CDR1 is MDHEN and CDR2 is SYDVKM. Trimming left V 1 base short and J 4 bases short, with 10 bases between. The CDR3 is CASSLFRDFNEKLFF. DNA of the CDR3: TGTGCCAGCAGTTTATTCCGGGACTTTAATGAAAAACTGTTTTTT.

J is TRBJ2-1 and V is TRBV11-2, with 10 bases that match TRBD2. The CDR3 has 15 amino acids. Germline V lookup: CDR1 SGHAT, CDR2 FQNNGV. V shed 5 bases, J shed 6 bases, and the junction held 7 bases outside the gene matches. CDR3 sequence: CASSVNVAGGNEQFF. Written as DNA, the CDR3 is TGTGCCAGCAGCGTAAATGTAGCGGGAGGCAATGAGCAGTTCTTC. Filled out from reference TRBV11-2 and TRBJ2-1, the complete variable domain reads EAGVAQSPRYKIIEKRQSVAFWCNPISGHATLYWYQQILGQGPKLLIQFQNNGVVDDSQLPKDRFSAERLKGVDSTLKIQPAKLEDSAVYLCASSVNVAGGNEQFFGPGTRLTVL.

This clonotype was counted a few times. The V and J genes are TRBV10-3 and TRBJ2-3; TRBD1 or TRBD2 may be the D gene (5 bases each). The CDR3 runs 14 residues. The germline CDR1 and CDR2 sequences are ENHRY and SYGVKD. Trimming pared 9 bases from V and 6 bases from J, leaving 19 bases between. The CDR3 protein is CAMASGTLGDTQYF. DNA of the CDR3: TGTGCCATGGCGTCAGGGACCCTGGGCGATACGCAGTATTTT.

This rearrangement joins TRBV5-1 to TRBJ1-1; TRBD1 might be the D (5 bases). In germline, CDR1 is SGHRS, CDR2 YFSETQ. This CDR3 region has 14 residues. Trimming took 4 bases from V and 8 from J, leaving 18 bases between them. The CDR3 coding sequence is TGCGCCAGCAGCGAGGGGTTTTCAGGAAGGGAAGCTTTCTTT. It encodes CASSEGFSGREAFF.

The chain has TRBV29-1 and TRBJ2-3, with D uncertain. Trimming took 7 bases from V and 0 from J, leaving 11 bases between them. The length of the CDR3 is 13 residues. The germline CDR1 and CDR2 sequences are SQVTM and ANQGSEA. The CDR3 protein is CSGRRPSTDTQYF. The DNA of the CDR3 is TGCAGCGGCAGAAGACCTAGCACAGATACGCAGTATTTT.

This clonotype was found a few times. The V gene is TRBV20-1, the J gene TRBJ2-5; no clear D. The V and J ends lost 3 bases and 4 bases respectively, with 9 bases between them. This CDR3 region has 12 residues. CDR1 is DFQATT, CDR2 SNEGSKA, per germline (reference sequence). CDR3 protein: CSASRVGETQYF. For the CDR3, the DNA is TGCAGTGCTAGTCGCGTGGGAGAGACCCAGTACTTC.

The genes are TRBV7-9 and TRBJ2-5; 9 bases fit TRBD2. V shed 7 bases, J shed 1 base, and the junction held 10 bases outside the gene matches. The CDR3 consists of 16 residues. Germline CDR1 SEHNR, CDR2 FQNEAQ (reference sequence). The CDR3 spells CASTLRRSGGQETQYF. CDR3 sequence (DNA): TGTGCCAGCACCCTGAGGCGTAGCGGGGGCCAAGAGACCCAGTACTTC.

This clonotype occurred many times. This chain joins TRBV7-2 and TRBJ2-7; TRBD1 matches 7 bases. The CDR3 loop spans 15 amino acids. Germline trimming cut 5 bases from V and 4 bases from J; bases unmatched to any gene: 11. The V gene's germline CDR1 is SGHTA and CDR2 FQGNSA. CDR3 residues: CASSLQTGAVYEQYF. CDR3 in DNA: TGTGCCAGCAGCCTCCAAACAGGGGCAGTTTACGAGCAGTACTTC.

The chain carries TRBV6-2 or TRBV6-3 and TRBJ1-5; TRBD1 might be the D (6 bases). CDR3 length equals 15 residues. Germline V CDR1 and CDR2: MNHEY, SVGEGT. Trimming removed 7 bases from V and 2 bases from J, with 15 bases in between. CDR3 in DNA: TGTGCCAGCACCGATGATAACAGGGGCAATCAGCCCCAGCATTTT. It encodes CASTDDNRGNQPQHF.

V gene TRBV7-3 combines with J gene TRBJ2-1; 9 positions agree with TRBD2. V trimming: 1 base; J trimming: 7 bases; junction bases outside the gene matches: 5. The CDR3 length is 15 residues. Germline values: CDR1 SGHTA, CDR2 FQGTGA. CDR3 in amino acids: CASSLISGRGNEQFF. CDR3 in DNA: TGTGCCAGCAGCTTAATTAGCGGGAGAGGGAATGAGCAGTTCTTC. The full variable domain, rest sourced from reference TRBV7-3 and TRBJ2-1, is GAGVSQTPSNKVTEKGKYVELRCDPISGHTALYWYRQSLGQGPEFLIYFQGTGAADDSGLPNDRFFAVRPEGSVSTLKIQRTERGDSAVYLCASSLISGRGNEQFFGPGTRLTVL.

The chain links TRBV11-2 to TRBJ2-1; D uncertain. The CDR3 runs 16 residues. Trimming pared 0 bases from V and 0 bases from J, leaving 9 bases between. Germline loops: CDR1 SGHAT, CDR2 FQNNGV. CDR3 in DNA: TGTGCCAGCAGCTTAGAGGTCGAGAGCTCCTACAATGAGCAGTTCTTC. Amino acids: CASSLEVESSYNEQFF. The full variable domain, its missing parts supplied by reference TRBV11-2 and TRBJ2-1, is EAGVAQSPRYKIIEKRQSVAFWCNPISGHATLYWYQQILGQGPKLLIQFQNNGVVDDSQLPKDRFSAERLKGVDSTLKIQPAKLEDSAVYLCASSLEVESSYNEQFFGPGTRLTVL.

This clonotype was counted many times. This chain links TRBV7-2 with TRBJ1-1; no clear D gene. Germline V gene lookup returns CDR1 SGHTA and CDR2 FQGNSA. The CDR3 is 11 amino acids. Trimming cost V 1 base and J 4 bases, with 1 base left between them. The CDR3 DNA is TGTGCCAGCAGCTTAGTCACTGAAGCTTTCTTT. It translates to CASSLVTEAFF.

The chain has TRBV6-2 or TRBV6-3 and TRBJ1-1; no reliable D call. Per germline, CDR1 MNHEY and CDR2 SVGEGT. CDR3 size: 13 residues. V was clipped by 2 bases and J by 3 bases, with 7 bases between them. The CDR3 reads CASSYGVDTEAFF. The DNA for the CDR3 is TGTGCCAGCAGTTACGGGGTGGACACTGAAGCTTTCTTT.

Written as DNA, the CDR3 is TGCAGTGCCCTACGGACAGGGAGCTATGGCTACACCTTC. This sequence encodes CSALRTGSYGYTF. The genes are TRBV20-1 and TRBJ1-2; 8 bases are shared with TRBD1. V gave up 6 bases and J gave up 4 bases; unmatched junction bases: 7. The CDR3 has 13 residues. The germline gives CDR1 DFQATT, CDR2 SNEGSKA (reference sequence).

The sample holds many counts of this clonotype. The CDR3 protein is CASSLTGRYEQYF. CDR3 nucleotide sequence: TGTGCCAGCAGCTTAACAGGGAGGTACGAGCAGTACTTC. This chain links TRBV7-9 with TRBJ2-7; D assignment may be TRBD1 or TRBD2 (6 bases each). The germline CDR1 and CDR2 sequences are SEHNR and FQNEAQ (reference sequence). Trimming took off 2 bases at V and 4 bases at J, with 9 bases between the two ends. The CDR3 loop spans 13 amino acids.